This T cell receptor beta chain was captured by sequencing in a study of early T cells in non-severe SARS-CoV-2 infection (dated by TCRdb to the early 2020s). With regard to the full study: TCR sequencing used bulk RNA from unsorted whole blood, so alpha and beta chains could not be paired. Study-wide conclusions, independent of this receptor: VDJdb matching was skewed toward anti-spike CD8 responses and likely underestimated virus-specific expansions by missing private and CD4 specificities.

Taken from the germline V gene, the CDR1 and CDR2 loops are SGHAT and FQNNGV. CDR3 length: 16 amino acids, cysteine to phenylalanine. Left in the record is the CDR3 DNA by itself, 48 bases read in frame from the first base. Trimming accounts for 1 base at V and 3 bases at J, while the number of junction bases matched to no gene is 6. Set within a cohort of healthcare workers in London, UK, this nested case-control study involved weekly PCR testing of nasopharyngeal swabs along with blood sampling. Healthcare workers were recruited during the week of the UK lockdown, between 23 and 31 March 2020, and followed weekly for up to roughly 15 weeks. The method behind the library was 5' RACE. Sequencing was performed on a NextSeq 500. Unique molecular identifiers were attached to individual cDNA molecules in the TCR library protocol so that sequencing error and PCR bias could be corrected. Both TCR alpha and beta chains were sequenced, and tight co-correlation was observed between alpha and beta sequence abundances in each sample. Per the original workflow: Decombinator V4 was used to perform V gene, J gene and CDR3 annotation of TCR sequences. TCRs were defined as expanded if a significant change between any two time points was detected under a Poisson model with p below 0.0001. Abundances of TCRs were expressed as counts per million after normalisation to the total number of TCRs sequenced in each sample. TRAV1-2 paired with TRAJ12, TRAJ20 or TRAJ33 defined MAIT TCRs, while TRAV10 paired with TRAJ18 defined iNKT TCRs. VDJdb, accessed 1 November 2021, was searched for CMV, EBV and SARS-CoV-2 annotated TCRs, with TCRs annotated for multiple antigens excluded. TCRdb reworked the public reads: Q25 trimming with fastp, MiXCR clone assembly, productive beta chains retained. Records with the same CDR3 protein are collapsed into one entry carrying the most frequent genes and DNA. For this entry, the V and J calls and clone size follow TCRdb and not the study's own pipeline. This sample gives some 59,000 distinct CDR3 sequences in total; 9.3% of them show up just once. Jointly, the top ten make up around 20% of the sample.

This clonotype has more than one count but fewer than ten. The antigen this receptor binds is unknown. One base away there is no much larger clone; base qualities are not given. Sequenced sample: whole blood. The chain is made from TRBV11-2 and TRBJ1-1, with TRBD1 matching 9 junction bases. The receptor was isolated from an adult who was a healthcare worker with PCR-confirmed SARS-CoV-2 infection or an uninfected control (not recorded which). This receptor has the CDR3 CASSLAGTGRDTEAFF. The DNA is TGTGCCAGCAGCTTAGCCGGGACAGGGCGAGACACTGAAGCTTTCTTT.